These T cell receptor beta chains were read from a single sample in a study of cytomegalovirus exposure and HLA in healthy donors. Produced via immunoSEQ multiplex PCR; TCRdb's table is partial and in-frame only. The sample contains 95,000 to 150,000 clones, over 60% of which appear only once. The sample was PBMCs. The receptors shown here come from a woman aged 40 to 50 in good health and CMV-seronegative. Each CDR3 is given with its conserved first and last residue. A D gene is named only where the DNA matches it firmly. Size is stated for part of the rows, as once, few or many counts, or as a class when the clone is expanded.

d_gene,abundance,v_gene,j_gene,CDR3aa,CDR3nt
-,few,TRBV5-8,TRBJ1-6,CASTKVQGRNNSPLHF,TGTGCCAGCACGAAAGTACAGGGCAGGAATAATTCACCCCTCCACTTT
-,-,TRBV5-4,TRBJ2-2,CASSLVRGSYGGELFF,TGTGCCAGCAGCTTGGTACGTGGGAGTTACGGCGGGGAGCTGTTTTTT
-,-,TRBV2,TRBJ1-3,CASSETGPSGNTIYF,TGTGCCAGCAGTGAAACAGGACCCTCTGGAAACACCATATATTTT
-,-,TRBV4-2,TRBJ2-5,CASSPWSGALGETQYF,TGTGCCAGCAGCCCTTGGAGCGGAGCTTTGGGAGAGACCCAGTACTTC
TRBD1,few,TRBV7-3,TRBJ2-2,CASSQTGSTGELFF,TGTGCCAGCAGCCAGACAGGGTCCACCGGGGAGCTGTTTTTT
-,-,TRBV10-2,TRBJ1-4,CASSAFGPGTGGPTNEKLFF,-
TRBD2,-,TRBV5-6,TRBJ2-1,CASSPRRGGSYNEQFF,TGTGCCAGCAGCCCGAGACGGGGGGGTTCCTACAATGAGCAGTTCTTC
TRBD1,-,TRBV28,TRBJ1-2,CASSWTGSSNYGYTF,TGTGCCAGCAGTTGGACAGGCTCTTCTAACTATGGCTACACCTTC
TRBD2,-,TRBV29-1,TRBJ2-3,CSVTAGGTMHSLITDTQYF,TGCAGCGTTACCGCGGGAGGAACTATGCACTCCCTAATCACAGATACGCAGTATTTT
-,-,TRBV10-2,TRBJ2-2,CATEREDTGELFF,TGCGCCACCGAAAGAGAAGACACCGGGGAGCTGTTTTTT
TRBD1,-,TRBV6-5,TRBJ2-7,CASSYSTGGYEQYF,TGTGCCAGCAGTTACTCTACAGGGGGCTACGAGCAGTACTTC
TRBD2,-,TRBV7-9,TRBJ2-5,CSSSLPRLAGGLQETQYF,TGTTCCAGCAGCTTACCCCGACTAGCGGGAGGGCTACAAGAGACCCAGTACTTC
-,-,TRBV20-1,TRBJ2-7,CSARREEQYF,TGCAGTGCTAGGAGGGAAGAGCAGTACTTC
TRBD1,-,TRBV19,TRBJ2-7,CASSTPGTGVYEQYF,TGTGCCAGTAGTACCCCCGGGACAGGTGTCTACGAGCAGTACTTC
TRBD2,-,TRBV4-2,TRBJ2-1,CASGDIAGNDEQFF,TGTGCCAGCGGAGACATAGCGGGTAACGATGAGCAGTTCTTC
-,-,TRBV7-9,TRBJ2-2,CASSLGQRNTGELFF,TGTGCCAGCAGCCTGGGGCAGCGAAACACCGGGGAGCTGTTTTTT
-,-,TRBV28,TRBJ2-5,CASSGQLETQYF,TGTGCCAGTTCTGGACAATTGGAGACCCAGTACTTC
-,-,TRBV29-1,TRBJ1-4,CSVEDQAAVGKLFF,TGCAGCGTTGAAGATCAGGCAGCCGTCGGAAAACTGTTTTTT
TRBD2,-,TRBV29-1,TRBJ2-1,CSGSGTNNEQFF,TGCAGCGGTAGCGGGACAAACAATGAGCAGTTCTTC
-,-,TRBV7-9,TRBJ2-7,CASSLGREYEQYF,TGTGCCAGCAGCTTAGGGAGGGAATACGAGCAGTACTTC
TRBD1,-,TRBV6-1,TRBJ2-7,CASGIGTGSTYEQYF,TGTGCCAGCGGGATTGGGACAGGAAGCACCTACGAGCAGTACTTC
TRBD1,-,TRBV28,TRBJ1-5,CASSSGQGAWNQPQHF,TGTGCCAGCAGTTCAGGACAGGGGGCTTGGAATCAGCCCCAGCATTTT
TRBD2,-,TRBV5-3,TRBJ2-1,CARERTSGNEQFF,TGTGCCAGAGAGAGGACTAGCGGGAACGAGCAGTTCTTC
TRBD1,few,TRBV7-2,TRBJ1-2,CASSTRTGADYGYTF,TGTGCCAGCAGCACCCGGACAGGGGCCGACTATGGCTACACCTTC
TRBD1,-,TRBV27,TRBJ1-6,CASSSKGQPYNSPLHF,TGTGCCAGCAGTTCAAAGGGACAGCCCTATAATTCACCCCTCCACTTT
-,-,TRBV28,TRBJ2-7,CASLSGAGAYEQYF,TGTGCCAGCTTATCAGGGGCGGGGGCTTACGAGCAGTACTTC
-,-,TRBV6-1,TRBJ1-1,CASSVPDRYTEAFF,TGTGCCAGCAGTGTGCCGGACAGATACACTGAAGCTTTCTTT
-,few,TRBV28,TRBJ2-4,CASIGPGENIQYF,TGTGCCAGCATTGGGCCCGGGGAAAACATTCAGTACTTC
TRBD1,few,TRBV5-1,TRBJ2-5,CASSPDAVLQGSGTQYF,TGCGCCAGCAGCCCGGATGCCGTTTTACAGGGGTCCGGGACCCAGTACTTC
-,-,TRBV7-2,TRBJ2-7,CASRGPQYGEQYF,TGTGCCAGCAGGGGGCCTCAGTACGGCGAGCAGTACTTC
-,-,TRBV11-2,TRBJ2-5,CASSLQETQYF,TGTGCCAGCAGCCTTCAAGAGACCCAGTACTTC
-,few,TRBV6-1,TRBJ2-5,CASSVAKRETQYF,TGTGCCAGCAGTGTCGCAAAGAGGGAGACCCAGTACTTC
TRBD1,-,TRBV11-2,TRBJ1-1,CASSLAPDRGYTEAFF,TGTGCCAGCAGCTTAGCGCCCGACAGGGGGTACACTGAAGCTTTCTTT
-,-,TRBV19,TRBJ1-5,CASSKTVSHSNQPQHF,TGTGCCAGTAGCAAGACAGTATCTCATAGCAATCAGCCCCAGCATTTT
TRBD1,-,TRBV10-3,TRBJ2-1,CAINTGEIHNEQFF,TGTGCCATCAACACAGGGGAGATTCACAATGAGCAGTTCTTC
-,-,TRBV27,TRBJ1-2,CASSIFRGGGYTF,TGTGCCAGCAGTATATTTAGGGGAGGCGGCTACACCTTC
TRBD2,-,TRBV9,TRBJ2-5,CASSTPGLADQETQYF,TGTGCCAGCAGCACTCCGGGACTAGCGGACCAAGAGACCCAGTACTTC
-,-,TRBV6-1,TRBJ1-1,CASTQRRGMNEAFF,TGTGCCAGCACCCAGAGGCGGGGAATGAATGAAGCTTTCTTT
-,-,TRBV7-9,TRBJ2-3,CSSSFNSADTQYF,TGTTCCAGCAGCTTCAATAGCGCAGATACGCAGTATTTT
TRBD1,-,TRBV5-1,TRBJ2-3,CASRTGGTDTQYF,TGCGCCAGCAGGACAGGGGGCACGGATACGCAGTATTTT
TRBD2,-,TRBV5-5,TRBJ2-7,CASSSRTSGSYSYEQYF,TGTGCCAGCAGCTCCCGGACTAGCGGATCTTACTCCTACGAGCAGTACTTC
-,-,TRBV7-9,TRBJ2-5,CASSPRLSGKETQYF,TGTGCCAGCAGCCCCCGTTTGTCCGGGAAAGAGACCCAGTACTTC
-,-,TRBV5-6,TRBJ2-6,CASSRGPHSGANGLTF,TGTGCCAGCAGCCGAGGCCCCCATTCTGGGGCCAACGGCCTGACTTTC
-,-,TRBV28,TRBJ1-2,CASSLREDYGYTF,TGTGCCAGCAGTTTACGGGAGGACTATGGCTACACCTTC
TRBD2,few,TRBV7-2,TRBJ2-7,CASSSLAGSYEQYF,TGTGCCAGCAGCTCGCTAGCGGGGTCCTACGAGCAGTACTTC
-,-,TRBV13,TRBJ2-7,CASSPRGRGYEQYF,TGTGCCAGCAGCCCTCGTGGCAGAGGATACGAGCAGTACTTC
-,-,TRBV6-5,TRBJ2-7,CASRGGARYEQYF,TGTGCCAGCAGAGGGGGGGCGAGGTACGAGCAGTACTTC
TRBD2,once,TRBV28,TRBJ2-1,CASSLLQGGRFF,TGTGCCAGCAGTTTATTGCAGGGAGGGCGGTTCTTC
-,-,TRBV10-3,TRBJ1-2,CAISESIERSTRGYTF,TGTGCCATCAGTGAGTCGATAGAGAGATCGACACGAGGCTACACCTTC
-,-,TRBV19,TRBJ1-6,CASSIPTSNSPLHF,TGTGCCAGTAGTATCCCCACGAGTAATTCACCCCTCCACTTT
TRBD1,-,TRBV10-1,TRBJ2-6,CATRIRLRDRGSWGANVLTF,TGCGCCACCAGAATAAGACTTCGGGACAGGGGTTCTTGGGGGGCCAACGTCCTGACTTTC
-,few,TRBV4-1,TRBJ2-7,CASSLAPLLSYEQYF,TGCGCCAGCAGCCTAGCCCCGCTTCTCTCCTACGAGCAGTACTTC
-,-,TRBV9,TRBJ2-7,CASSKGGSGYEQYF,TGTGCCAGCAGCAAGGGCGGGTCCGGTTACGAGCAGTACTTC
-,-,TRBV6-6,TRBJ2-7,CASSYSTPTLVSEQYF,TGTGCCAGCAGTTACTCGACTCCTACCCTGGTTAGCGAGCAGTACTTC
TRBD2,-,TRBV5-1,TRBJ2-1,CASSLRLAGGPGEQFF,TGCGCCAGCAGCCTCCGACTAGCGGGAGGGCCGGGTGAGCAGTTCTTC